This entry concerns a single T cell receptor (beta chain). What it recognizes is unknown. Stage II-IVA oral cavity squamous cell carcinoma was new and untreated by systemic or radiation therapy. The patients had HPV-negative, locally advanced oral cavity squamous cell carcinoma. Libraries were prepared by immunoSEQ multiplex PCR; TCRdb keeps only in-frame clonotypes and omits some of them. This table holds over 14,000 clones, 71% found once. V was shortened by 2 bases and J by 2 bases, with 13 bases between the two germline ends. The CDR3 runs 15 residues. The germline V gene has CDR1 SGHTA and CDR2 FQGNSA. This specimen belongs to a study of neoadjuvant anti-PD-1 for oral cavity cancer. Study as a whole: Most patients had three to four biweekly doses of 3 mg/kg nivolumab before resection. Overall study findings and caveats: Higher pretreatment Treg/Th17 ratios tracked higher pretreatment blood clonality.

Sequences were derived from PBMCs, sampled before nivolumab (anti-PD-1) treatment. This receptor was taken from a person between 40 and 79 years old with oral cavity squamous cell carcinoma. The chain recombines TRBV7-2 with TRBJ2-7; possible D gene TRBD1, 6 bases. The CDR3 protein is CASSLSLRGPYEQYF. The DNA of the CDR3 is TGTGCCAGCAGCTTATCCCTCAGGGGACCCTACGAGCAGTACTTC.